The 26 T cell receptor beta chains below were found in one sample sequenced in a study of T cell responses to AZD1222 COVID-19 vaccine. Sequenced by immunoSEQ multiplex PCR; TCRdb stores in-frame clones only, minus some. The repertoire consists of 100,000 to 150,000 clones, with around 89% occurring once and the leading ten covering roughly 1.5%. The source was peripheral blood, collected on day 0 of AZD1222 vaccination. These receptors were obtained from an adult in good health.

The V and J genes are TRBV11-3 and TRBJ1-1; D is unresolved. The CDR3 is 12 residues long. Germline CDR1 reads SGHNT; CDR2 reads YENEEA. V lost 6 bases, J lost 6 bases, and 11 bases lay in between. The CDR3 DNA follows: TGTGCCAGCAGGTCCGGAGGTGCTGAAGCTTTCTTT. As protein: CASRSGGAEAFF.

CDR3: CASSQDQANSSPLHF. CDR3 nucleotide sequence: TGTGCCAGCAGCCAAGATCAAGCGAACTCCTCACCCCTCCACTTT. The chain links TRBV3-1 (or the pseudogene TRBV3-2) to TRBJ1-6; D remains ambiguous. Trimming left V 0 bases short and J 10 bases short, with 13 bases between. The germline V gene encodes CDR1 LGHDT and CDR2 YNNKEL (reference sequence). The CDR3 contains 15 residues.

This chain uses TRBV10-2 with TRBJ2-1, with D possibly matching TRBD1 (6 bases). Trimming stripped 6 bases from V and 9 bases from J, with 15 bases between. The germline gives CDR1 WSHSY, CDR2 SAAADI. The CDR3 contains 13 residues. The CDR3, as DNA: TGCGCCAGCAGCCGAACAGGGTCAGGTGAGCAGTTCTTC. It encodes CASSRTGSGEQFF.

The chain links TRBV7-8 to TRBJ1-2; 7 nucleotides line up with TRBD1. Germline CDR1 is SGHVS and CDR2 is FQNEAQ. CDR3 size: 14 residues. The J segment lost 2 bases and the V segment lost 5 bases, leaving 5 bases of the junction unmatched. The CDR3 DNA sequence: TGTGCCAGCAGCCCGGGACAGACCAACTATGGCTACACCTTC. This codes for CASSPGQTNYGYTF.

The table lists this clone with a few counts. The V and J genes are TRBV29-1 and TRBJ1-1; a possible D gene is TRBD1 (5 bases). Germline V gene sequence: CDR1 SQVTM, CDR2 ANQGSEA. V dropped 4 bases and J dropped 2 bases, with 11 bases sitting between them. The CDR3 spans 13 residues. The CDR3 loop reads CSVGPGGNTEAFF. CDR3 coding DNA: TGCAGCGTTGGTCCTGGGGGAAACACTGAAGCTTTCTTT.

The CDR3 DNA reads as TGTGCCAGCAGTCCTGGACCCTACGAGCAGTACTTC. Residues: CASSPGPYEQYF. This chain joins TRBV12-3 or TRBV12-4 and TRBJ2-7; D is unresolved. Trimming removed 5 bases at V and 2 bases at J, with 7 bases between. The length of the CDR3 is 12 residues.

CDR3 region: CAWRWTSYQETQYF. The CDR3 coding sequence is TGTGCCTGGAGGTGGACAAGTTATCAAGAGACCCAGTACTTC. This chain uses TRBV30 with TRBJ2-5, with D possibly matching TRBD1 (5 bases). Germline CDR1 reads GTSNPN; CDR2 reads SVGIG (reference sequence). The CDR3 spans 14 residues. The V gene lost 3 bases and the J gene lost 2 bases, with 13 bases spanning the gap.

J is TRBJ2-5 and V is TRBV6-5; 11 bases match TRBD2. Germline CDR1 reads MNHEY; CDR2 reads SVGAGI. This CDR3 contains 16 residues. V shed 0 bases, J shed 3 bases, and the junction held 3 bases outside the gene matches. The CDR3: CASSYSILAGEETQYF. CDR3 bases: TGTGCCAGCAGTTACTCTATACTAGCGGGAGAAGAGACCCAGTACTTC.

V and J are TRBV19 and TRBJ1-4; no clear D gene. Between the trimmed V and J ends, which lost 1 base and 6 bases, there was a span of 3 bases. Germline CDR1 reads LNHDA; CDR2 reads SQIVND (reference sequence). CDR3 length: 12 residues. The CDR3 sequence is CASSIGHEKLFF. CDR3 bases: TGTGCCAGTAGTATAGGTCATGAAAAACTGTTTTTT.

The V gene is TRBV2, the J gene TRBJ1-6; TRBD1 agrees at 7 bases. After removal of 5 bases from V and 6 bases from J, the junction contained 7 bases not matched to a gene. CDR1 is SNHLY, CDR2 FYNNEI, per germline. The CDR3 is 15 amino acids. In nucleotides, the CDR3 is TGTGCCAGCAGTCACCGGGACAGAGTTAATTCACCCCTCCACTTT. Amino acid sequence: CASSHRDRVNSPLHF. Together with reference TRBV2 and TRBJ1-6, the CDR3 gives the full variable domain: EPEVTQTPSHQVTQMGQEVILRCVPISNHLYFYWYRQILGQKVEFLVSFYNNEISEKSEIFDDQFSVERPDGSNFTLKIRSTKLEDSAMYFCASSHRDRVNSPLHFGNGTRLTVT.

The chain joins TRBV5-8 to TRBJ2-2; D may be TRBD2 (5 bases). With 4 bases removed from V and 6 bases from J, the gap between germline ends came to 16 bases. The length of the CDR3 is 15 residues. The germline gives CDR1 SGHTS, CDR2 YDEGEE. The CDR3 here is CASSHGRGYPGELFF. CDR3 in DNA: TGTGCCAGCAGCCATGGAAGAGGGTATCCCGGGGAGCTGTTTTTT.

The chain is built from TRBV6-1 and TRBJ2-7, with TRBD2 as a possible D gene (5 bases). Germline values: CDR1 MNHNS, CDR2 SASEGT. Trimming removed 0 bases at V and 2 bases at J, with 8 bases between. This CDR3 is built from 14 residues. The CDR3: CASSEAGEAYEQYF. CDR3 coding DNA: TGTGCCAGCAGTGAAGCGGGAGAGGCCTACGAGCAGTACTTC.

This clone has more than one count but fewer than ten. The J gene is TRBJ2-5, the V gene TRBV28; 7 nucleotides match TRBD1. V lost 7 bases to trimming and J lost 2 bases; unmatched junction nucleotides: 1. Germline CDR1 and CDR2: MDHEN and SYDVKM. CDR3 length equals 12 residues. The DNA for the CDR3 is TGTGCCAGCACAGGGGGTCAAGAGACCCAGTACTTC. Translating it yields CASTGGQETQYF.

The chain combines TRBV11-1 with TRBJ2-7; D is undetermined. CDR1 SGHAT and CDR2 FQDESV come from the germline V gene (reference sequence). The CDR3 has 13 residues. V lost 5 bases and J 3 bases, leaving 11 bases between the germline ends. The CDR3 region is CASSIGSDYEQYF. CDR3 bases: TGTGCCAGCAGCATAGGGTCTGACTACGAGCAGTACTTC. Full variable domain (rest looked up from reference TRBV11-1 and TRBJ2-7): EAEVAQSPRYKITEKSQAVAFWCDPISGHATLYWYRQILGQGPELLVQFQDESVVDDSQLPKDRFSAERLKGVDSTLKIQPAELGDSAMYLCASSIGSDYEQYFGPGTRLTVT.

V is TRBV19 and J is TRBJ1-6, with TRBD1 matching over 7 bases. The CDR3 is made up of 15 amino acids. After removal of 9 bases from V and 4 bases from J, the junction contained 9 bases not matched to a gene. Germline values: CDR1 LNHDA, CDR2 SQIVND (reference sequence). The CDR3: CASQPGQSYNSPLHF. CDR3 coding DNA: TGTGCCAGCCAACCGGGACAGTCTTATAATTCACCCCTCCACTTT.

J is TRBJ2-7 and V is TRBV10-2, with TRBD1 matching 7 bases. J was trimmed by 2 bases and V by 2 bases; bases with no gene match: 6. Per the germline V gene, CDR1 is WSHSY and CDR2 is SAAADI. The length of the CDR3 is 15 residues. CDR3 DNA: TGCGCCAGCAGTGAGCCCGGGACAGTTACCTACGAGCAGTACTTC. This translates into CASSEPGTVTYEQYF.

The chain employs TRBV9 and TRBJ2-3, with D perhaps matching TRBD1 (5 bases). From germline, CDR1 is SGDLS and CDR2 YYNGEE. V dropped 0 bases and J dropped 4 bases, with 12 bases sitting between them. The CDR3 has 15 residues. The DNA for the CDR3 is TGTGCCAGCAGCGTAGGAACAAGGGGCCCAGATACGCAGTATTTT. This gives the protein CASSVGTRGPDTQYF.

The V call is TRBV6-5, the J call TRBJ2-1; 7 bases align to TRBD2. After removal of 4 bases from V and 3 bases from J, the junction contained 6 bases not matched to a gene. The CDR3 totals 15 residues. Germline CDR1 is MNHEY and CDR2 is SVGAGI. The CDR3, as DNA: TGTGCCAGCAGTTTAGCGGGTGAAGGCTACAATGAGCAGTTCTTC. Translating it yields CASSLAGEGYNEQFF.

This clone was recorded only once. The chain recombines TRBV27 with TRBJ2-1; 10 bases agree with TRBD2. The CDR3 loop spans 15 amino acids. The V segment lost 1 base and the J segment 6 bases; nucleotides outside the gene matches: 3. Germline V lookup: CDR1 MNHEY, CDR2 SMNVEV (reference sequence). The CDR3 sequence is CASSLFGLAVNEQFF. Here the CDR3 DNA reads TGTGCCAGCAGTTTATTTGGACTAGCGGTCAATGAGCAGTTCTTC.

The V gene is TRBV7-2, the J gene TRBJ2-3; unclear D gene. Trimming cost V 7 bases and J 2 bases, with 13 bases left between them. The CDR3 extends over 14 amino acids. From germline, CDR1 is SGHTA and CDR2 FQGNSA. DNA for the CDR3: TGTGCCAGCACCCCTAGTGGCGCCACAGATACGCAGTATTTT. Protein sequence: CASTPSGATDTQYF. Drawing the rest from reference TRBV7-2 and TRBJ2-3, the complete variable domain is GAGVSQSPSNKVTEKGKDVELRCDPISGHTALYWYRQSLGQGLEFLIYFQGNSAPDKSGLPSDRFSAERTGGSVSTLTIQRTQQEDSAVYLCASTPSGATDTQYFGPGTRLTVL.

The V gene is TRBV6-1, the J gene TRBJ2-6; D remains ambiguous. CDR3 size: 16 residues. Trimming took 4 bases from V and 7 from J, leaving 17 bases between them. CDR1 is MNHNS and CDR2 is SASEGT in the germline V gene. In DNA form, the CDR3 reads TGTGCCAGCAGTGTTGACGGAGCTCAAATCGCCAACGTCCTGACTTTC. Encoded protein: CASSVDGAQIANVLTF.

V is TRBV5-5 and J is TRBJ2-5; no definite D call. Between the trimmed V and J ends, which lost 3 bases and 12 bases, there was a span of 18 bases. CDR1 is SGHKS, CDR2 YYEKEE, per germline (reference sequence). This CDR3 comprises 13 residues. The CDR3 is CASSSRPAEGKYF. CDR3 DNA sequence: TGTGCCAGCAGCTCGCGACCGGCCGAAGGGAAGTACTTC. The full variable domain, with the rest looked up from reference TRBV5-5 and TRBJ2-5, is DAGVTQSPTHLIKTRGQQVTLRCSPISGHKSVSWYQQVLGQGPQFIFQYYEKEERGRGNFPDRFSARQFPNYSSELNVNALLLGDSALYLCASSSRPAEGKYFGPGTRLLVL.

This chain joins TRBV28 and TRBJ2-6, with D possibly matching TRBD1 (6 bases). Trimming stripped 5 bases from V and 2 bases from J, with 7 bases between. CDR1 and CDR2 (germline): MDHEN, SYDVKM. The CDR3 is made up of 14 amino acids. For the CDR3, the DNA is TGTGCCAGCAGTACAGGGACTGGGGCCAACGTCCTGACTTTC. Its protein product is CASSTGTGANVLTF.

The chain combines TRBV5-1 with TRBJ1-2; TRBD1 might be the D (6 bases). The germline CDR1 and CDR2 sequences are SGHRS and YFSETQ. V lost 1 base to trimming and J lost 4 bases, with 17 bases between them. The CDR3 is 16 residues long. CDR3 in DNA: TGCGCCAGCAGCTTGTTGTCTTTTGGGGGCAGCTATGGCTACACCTTC. Protein: CASSLLSFGGSYGYTF.

The chain is built from TRBV27 and TRBJ1-4; D not certain. Per the germline V gene, CDR1 is MNHEY and CDR2 is SMNVEV (reference sequence). V was cut by 1 base and J by 0 bases, with 9 bases left in between. The CDR3 covers 16 residues. The CDR3 loop is CASSLWAGSTNEKLFF. The CDR3 DNA reads TGTGCCAGCAGTTTATGGGCAGGATCAACTAATGAAAAACTGTTTTTT.

This clone has just a few counts. The chain recombines TRBV7-6 with TRBJ2-7; weak D call: TRBD1 (6 bases). The CDR3 length is 17 residues. V lost 5 bases, J lost 0 bases, and 20 bases lay in between. Germline V gene lookup returns CDR1 SGHVS and CDR2 FNYEAQ. This CDR3 is CASSASENRVGSYEQYF. Written as DNA, the CDR3 is TGTGCCAGCAGCGCAAGCGAAAACAGGGTCGGCTCCTACGAGCAGTACTTC. Using reference TRBV7-6 and TRBJ2-7 for the parts outside the CDR3, the full variable domain is GAGVSQSPRYKVTKRGQDVALRCDPISGHVSLYWYRQALGQGPEFLTYFNYEAQQDKSGLPNDRFSAERPEGSISTLTIQRTEQRDSAMYRCASSASENRVGSYEQYFGPGTRLTVT.